Listed here are 15 T cell receptor beta chains from one sample, sequenced in a study of cytomegalovirus exposure and HLA in healthy donors. The protocol was immunoSEQ multiplex PCR, while the TCRdb copy is restricted to in-frame clones and leaves out a portion. The sample lists some 170,000 clones, 70% to 90% occurring once. Sequencing was performed on PBMCs. These receptors originate from a woman between 18 and 29 years old in good health and CMV-seronegative.

This rearrangement joins TRBV7-4 to TRBJ1-1; 8 positions agree with TRBD1. J was trimmed by 2 bases and V by 3 bases; bases with no gene match: 5. This CDR3 is built from 15 residues. CDR1 is SGHVT and CDR2 is SQSDAQ in the germline V gene. The CDR3 loop reads CASSFRTGTNTEAFF. DNA of the CDR3: TGTGCCAGCAGCTTTCGGACAGGGACCAACACTGAAGCTTTCTTT.

In DNA form, the CDR3 reads TGTGCCAGCAGTAGGACAGACGCTAACTATGGCTACACCTTC. Amino acid sequence: CASSRTDANYGYTF. The chain couples TRBV6-5 to TRBJ1-2; D is possibly TRBD1 (6 bases). Germline V gives CDR1 MNHEY, CDR2 SVGAGI. The CDR3 runs to 14 residues. V was trimmed by 5 bases and J by 0 bases, leaving 10 bases between them.

The chain recombines TRBV6-5 with TRBJ2-2; no definite D call. Germline CDR1 MNHEY, CDR2 SVGAGI. Trimming took off 0 bases at V and 5 bases at J, with 4 bases between the two ends. There are 13 residues in the CDR3. This chain's CDR3 is CASSYSSTGELFF. CDR3 nucleotide sequence: TGTGCCAGCAGTTACTCTTCGACCGGGGAGCTGTTTTTT.

The rearrangement joins TRBV7-9 to TRBJ2-2; D gene ambiguous. Germline V gene data show CDR1 as SEHNR and CDR2 as FQNEAQ (reference sequence). Trimming removed 1 base from V and 1 base from J, with 7 bases in between. The CDR3 is 15 amino acids. In nucleotides, the CDR3 is TGTGCCAGCAGCTTAGTTAGCTTGAACACCGGGGAGCTGTTTTTT. Protein: CASSLVSLNTGELFF.

Here the CDR3 DNA reads TGCGCCAGCAGCCACCTCACTGGGACAGGAAACTATGGCTACACCTTC. Translation gives CASSHLTGTGNYGYTF. This rearrangement joins TRBV4-1 to TRBJ1-2; 8 nucleotides agree with TRBD1. There are 16 residues in the CDR3. Germline V gene lookup returns CDR1 MGHRA and CDR2 YSYEKL. J gave up 2 bases and V 3 bases, and 8 bases lay outside the gene matches.

The chain is built from TRBV7-8 and TRBJ1-1, with D possibly matching TRBD1 (5 bases). Germline CDR1 reads SGHVS; CDR2 reads FQNEAQ. This CDR3 is built from 16 residues. V lost 0 bases and J lost 6, with 17 bases in between. In nucleotides, the CDR3 is TGTGCCAGCAGCTTAGCGATGGGTGCGGTAGGGGCTGAAGCTTTCTTT. Protein sequence: CASSLAMGAVGAEAFF. The full variable domain, rest sourced from reference TRBV7-8 and TRBJ1-1, is GAGVSQSPRYKVAKRGQDVALRCDPISGHVSLFWYQQALGQGPEFLTYFQNEAQLDKSGLPSDRFFAERPEGSVSTLKIQRTQQEDSAVYLCASSLAMGAVGAEAFFGQGTRLTVV.

The J gene is TRBJ1-2, the V gene TRBV18; D remains ambiguous. The CDR3 has 15 residues. Germline V gene data show CDR1 as KGHSH and CDR2 as LQKENI. V was cut by 1 base and J by 7 bases, with 16 bases left in between. The CDR3 DNA reads as TGTGCCAGCTCACCACTACCCGGGGAGGGAGGTGGCTACACCTTC. It specifies CASSPLPGEGGGYTF.

The chain carries TRBV5-8 and TRBJ1-4, with 9 bases that match TRBD1. Germline V gene lookup returns CDR1 SGHTS and CDR2 YDEGEE. With 6 bases clipped from V and 6 bases from J, the junction kept 3 bases outside the gene matches. CDR3 length: 13 amino acids. The CDR3 DNA is TGTGCCAGCACCCGGGACAGGGATGAAAAACTGTTTTTT. It is translated as CASTRDRDEKLFF.

V usage is TRBV7-8 and J usage is TRBJ1-2; TRBD1 is a possible D gene (6 bases). The V end was cut by 4 bases, the J end by 8 bases, with 23 bases between. Germline CDR1 and CDR2: SGHVS and FQNEAQ. The CDR3 sequence is 16 residues long. The CDR3 DNA sequence: TGTGCCAGCAGCTCCACTGGGGGGGCCTCTGGTGAGGGCTACACCTTC. Translated: CASSSTGGASGEGYTF.

The chain carries TRBV30 and TRBJ1-1; 8 bases align to TRBD1. Losses at the gene ends were 2 bases for V and 7 bases for J; bases not matched to a gene: 9. The CDR3 spans 14 residues. CDR1 is GTSNPN and CDR2 is SVGIG in the germline V gene (reference sequence). DNA of the CDR3: TGTGCCTGGAGTCACAGGGACAGGCGGCGTGAAGCTTTCTTT. Its translation: CAWSHRDRRREAFF.

The chain is built from TRBV6-6 and TRBJ2-5; 7 nucleotides match TRBD1. J lost 1 base, V lost 4 bases, and 3 bases had no gene match. CDR1 and CDR2 (germline): MNHNY, SVGAGI (reference sequence). This CDR3 region has 14 residues. The CDR3 bases are TGTGCCAGCAGTTTGACAGGGATCCAAGAGACCCAGTACTTC. This translates into CASSLTGIQETQYF.

The V and J genes are TRBV7-9 and TRBJ2-3, with 14 bases fitting TRBD2. Losses at the gene ends were 6 bases for V and 2 bases for J; bases not matched to a gene: 4. Germline CDR1 is SEHNR and CDR2 is FQNEAQ (reference sequence). The CDR3 is 16 residues long. CDR3: CASRGLAGVNTDTQYF. The CDR3 DNA follows: TGTGCCAGCAGGGGACTAGCGGGGGTAAACACAGATACGCAGTATTTT. The full variable domain, rest sourced from reference TRBV7-9 and TRBJ2-3, is DTGVSQNPRHKITKRGQNVTFRCDPISEHNRLYWYRQTLGQGPEFLTYFQNEAQLEKSRLLSDRFSAERPKGSFSTLEIQRTEQGDSAMYLCASRGLAGVNTDTQYFGPGTRLTVL.

The chain employs TRBV4-3 and TRBJ2-1; D is perhaps TRBD2 (5 bases). V was clipped by 1 base and J by 0 bases, with 16 bases between them. The germline gives CDR1 LGHNA, CDR2 YSLEER. The CDR3 consists of 18 residues. Here the CDR3 DNA reads TGCGCCAGCAGCCAAGTATTTGGGGAGATTAACTCCTACAATGAGCAGTTCTTC. It specifies CASSQVFGEINSYNEQFF.

V is TRBV27 and J is TRBJ2-2; TRBD2 might be the D (6 bases). CDR3 length: 15 amino acids. V lost 1 base, J lost 5 bases, and 11 bases lay in between. Looked up from germline, CDR1 is MNHEY and CDR2 is SMNVEV (reference sequence). Here the CDR3 reads CASSLYGSVTGELFF. The DNA for the CDR3 is TGTGCCAGCAGTTTATACGGGAGTGTGACCGGGGAGCTGTTTTTT.

The V and J genes are TRBV5-1 and TRBJ2-2; D possibly corresponds to TRBD1 (7 bases). Trimming took 0 bases from V and 6 from J, leaving 15 bases between them. Per the germline V gene, CDR1 is SGHRS and CDR2 is YFSETQ. This CDR3 has 16 amino acids. CDR3 residues: CASSLAGGLAAGELFF. DNA of the CDR3: TGCGCCAGCAGCTTGGCAGGGGGGCTTGCCGCCGGGGAGCTGTTTTTT.